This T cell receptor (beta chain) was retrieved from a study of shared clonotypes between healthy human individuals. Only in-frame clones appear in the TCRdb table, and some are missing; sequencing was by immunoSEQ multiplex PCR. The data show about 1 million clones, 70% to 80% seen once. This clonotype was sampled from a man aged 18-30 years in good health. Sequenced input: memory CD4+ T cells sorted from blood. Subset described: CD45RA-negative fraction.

The CDR3 region has the DNA TGTGCCAGCAGCCCCGAGGATGGCTACACCTTC. Amino acid sequence: CASSPEDGYTF. This rearrangement joins TRBV6-4 to TRBJ1-2; D is unclear. CDR3 length: 11 residues. Between the trimmed V and J ends, which lost 6 bases and 6 bases, there was a span of 8 bases. Germline CDR1 reads MRHNA; CDR2 reads SNTAGT.